This T cell receptor (beta chain) comes out of a study of Ad26.COV2.S vaccination and SARS-CoV-2 variants. Background on the study: Intramuscularly, Ad26.COV2.S was given either once or twice, 56 days apart.

As for treatment: over 15 received Ad26.COV2.S at low or high dose, single or two shots; several received placebo; per-sample allocation not given. Sampling was done on day 63 after the first vaccine or placebo injection. This Boston cohort included adults aged 18-55 years. Trimming removed 4 bases from V and 5 bases from J, with 14 bases in between. Germline CDR1 reads MGHRA; CDR2 reads YSYEKL. The CDR3 covers 14 residues. Sequencing was performed with immunoSEQ multiplex PCR; in TCRdb, only in-frame clones are kept and a portion is missing. This sample has roughly 350,000 clones; roughly 90% occur once, and the top ten carry roughly 5%.

The TCR sequence derives from a person between 18 and 60 years old who received the Ad26.COV2.S COVID-19 vaccine or a placebo. The chain is built from TRBV4-1 and TRBJ1-1; D possibly corresponds to TRBD1 (5 bases). Sequences were derived from peripheral blood, sampled in a trial of Ad26.COV2.S vaccine versus placebo. The DNA of the CDR3 is TGCGCCAGCAGCCCGAATCTCCGGGGGACTGAAGCTTTCTTT. It codes for CASSPNLRGTEAFF.